This T cell receptor beta chain was identified during a study of response to subunit inactivated influenza vaccine listed by TCRdb under 2018. Notes on the research overall: Deep quantitative profiling of the T cell receptor repertoire was used in the study to follow responses to a trivalent subunit inactivated influenza vaccine.

The method behind the library was RT-PCR. The sequencer was an Illumina HiSeq 2500. TCRdb reanalyzed the raw reads on its own, using fastp at Q25 for trimming and MiXCR for clone calling, and kept in-frame beta chains. Each entry merges the rows of one CDR3 protein and shows their most common DNA and genes. This sample holds 600,000 to 850,000 distinct CDR3 sequences; approximately 14% were observed only once. The ten largest clones take up approximately 7.6% of the sample. Including the terminal cysteine and phenylalanine, the CDR3 comprises 14 residues. Only the CDR3 DNA is retained, 42 bases long and in frame from the first base. CDR1 and CDR2, per the germline V gene (reference sequence), are DFQATT and SNEGSKA. Between the V and J ends, shortened by 6 bases and 4 bases respectively, the junction contains 18 bases. Of note for this clonotype: The target of this receptor is not known. Base qualities are missing; no much larger clone stands one base away.

Broader findings and caveats from the paper: The authors proposed that each seasonal influenza vaccination may bring in only a limited number of new T cells.

The material was PBMCs from blood, obtained 14 to 15 days before vaccination. The clonotype originates from a man aged 50-59 years who received an inactivated influenza vaccine. Donor details come from another sample of the same person, matched by shared clones. The V gene is TRBV20-1 and the J gene is TRBJ2-5; possibly the D gene is TRBD1, per 5 matching bases. The CDR3 sequence is CSAKQLMGPETQYF. At the DNA level, the sequence is TGCAGTGCGAAACAGCTAATGGGGCCAGAGACCCAGTACTTC.